This passage covers 5 T cell receptor beta chains from one sample sequenced in a study of blood T cells in healthy people across ages. Alongside a J-beta primer mix, a sample-barcoded 5' primer served in a second PCR lasting roughly 7 to 12 cycles. Using its own MiXCR run on the 5' RACE reads, TCRdb lists one record per CDR3 protein. The sample lists roughly 2 million distinct CDR3 sequences; around half were seen once. Sequences were obtained from blood. These receptors were taken from a middle-aged woman in good health.

V and J are TRBV6-5 and TRBJ1-2; D not resolved. The CDR3 length is 13 residues. V was cut by 6 bases and J by 4 bases, with 12 bases left in between. Germline V gives CDR1 MNHEY, CDR2 SVGAGI. This chain's CDR3 is CASRGPPGYGYTF. The CDR3 DNA sequence: TGTGCCAGCAGAGGACCGCCCGGCTATGGCTACACCTTC.

About this clonotype itself: Sequence at one end of the junction differs from germline and may be a read error. This rearrangement joins TRBV7-9 to TRBJ2-5, with D perhaps TRBD2 (6 bases). The CDR3 is 15 residues long. Germline V CDR1 and CDR2: SEHNR, FQNEAQ (reference sequence). CDR3 region: CAGSLAGGYQETQYF. CDR3 DNA: TGTGCCGGCAGCTTAGCAGGAGGGTACCAAGAGACCCAGTACTTC.

This clonotype was detected only a few times. V is TRBV9 and J is TRBJ1-6, with 8 bases identical to TRBD1. Per germline, CDR1 SGDLS and CDR2 YYNGEE. V shed 3 bases, J shed 6 bases, and the junction held 8 bases outside the gene matches. This CDR3 spans 16 amino acids. The CDR3 DNA sequence: TGTGCCAGCAGCGAGCGAGACAGGGGAGGTAATTCACCCCTCCACTTT. It codes for CASSERDRGGNSPLHF.

The sample holds a few counts of this clonotype. This rearrangement joins TRBV4-3 to TRBJ2-7; D uncertain. The CDR3 covers 14 residues. The ends were cut back, 1 base at V and 0 bases at J, with 7 bases in the middle. Germline loops: CDR1 LGHNA, CDR2 YSLEER. The DNA for the CDR3 is TGCGCCAGCAGCCAAGCCCTTTCCTCCTACGAGCAGTACTTC. Protein product: CASSQALSSYEQYF.

The chain joins TRBV7-9 to TRBJ2-5; 8 positions match TRBD2. The length of the CDR3 is 16 residues. V gave up 3 bases and J gave up 0 bases; unmatched junction bases: 6. Germline CDR1 is SEHNR and CDR2 is FQNEAQ (reference sequence). The CDR3 region is CASSLLRRGDQETQYF. The CDR3 nucleotides read TGTGCCAGCAGCTTGCTTCGGCGGGGGGACCAAGAGACCCAGTACTTC.